These 21 T cell receptor beta chains were sequenced from one sample in a study of spatial heterogeneity in lung cancer. Time point given: sample taken at primary tumor resection. TCRdb processed the 5' RACE reads anew with MiXCR; each CDR3 protein has one entry. Found here are some 41,000 distinct CDR3 sequences, 6.8% of them singletons; the top ten hold roughly 45%. Source: PBMCs, taken at surgery. Every receptor here comes from a female donor with early-stage non-small cell lung cancer.

Ten or more counts support this clonotype. The chain uses TRBV10-3 and TRBJ2-3; TRBD2 matches at 14 bases. Germline trimming cut 2 bases from V and 4 bases from J; bases unmatched to any gene: 2. The CDR3 is 16 amino acids. Germline V gives CDR1 ENHRY, CDR2 SYGVKD. The CDR3 loop is CAISEGTSGGSDTQYF. The CDR3 DNA is TGTGCCATCAGTGAGGGGACTAGCGGGGGTTCAGATACGCAGTATTTT.

This clonotype came up a few times. V is TRBV2 and J is TRBJ1-2, with unresolved D. V was trimmed by 1 base and J by 5 bases, leaving 8 bases between them. This CDR3 is 13 amino acids long. Looked up from germline, CDR1 is SNHLY and CDR2 is FYNNEI. The CDR3 coding sequence is TGTGCCAGCAGTGAAGGCCCGAGGTATGGCTACACCTTC. This encodes CASSEGPRYGYTF.

In this sample, this clonotype turned up many times. This chain uses TRBV3-1 with TRBJ1-5; D gene ambiguous. V was shortened by 3 bases and J by 2 bases, with 8 bases between the two germline ends. CDR3 length: 14 amino acids. Per germline, CDR1 LGHDT and CDR2 YNNKEL (reference sequence). The CDR3 DNA sequence: TGTGCCAGCAGCCAGGGCTTAGGCAATCAGCCCCAGCATTTT. Translating it yields CASSQGLGNQPQHF.

This clonotype was observed many times. This chain connects TRBV20-1 to TRBJ2-3, with D perhaps matching TRBD2 (6 bases). The CDR3 totals 15 residues. Trimming removed 0 bases at V and 2 bases at J, with 12 bases between. Germline values: CDR1 DFQATT, CDR2 SNEGSKA (reference sequence). CDR3 amino acids: CSARDRRGSTDTQYF. CDR3 in DNA: TGCAGTGCTAGAGATCGGCGGGGCTCCACAGATACGCAGTATTTT.

This clonotype was detected many times. This CDR3 is CASSPWGDQPQHF. The CDR3 DNA is TGTGCCAGCTCACCATGGGGGGATCAGCCCCAGCATTTT. The chain links TRBV18 to TRBJ1-5; D may be TRBD1 (5 bases). Germline lookup yields CDR1 KGHSH and CDR2 LQKENI. Trimming pared 2 bases from V and 5 bases from J, leaving 7 bases between. CDR3 length: 13 residues.

J is TRBJ2-7 and V is TRBV6-2 or TRBV6-3; tentative D call: TRBD1 (5 bases). Per the germline V gene, CDR1 is MNHEY and CDR2 is SVGEGT. Trimming removed 4 bases from V and 2 bases from J, with 18 bases in between. This CDR3 is 16 amino acids long. The CDR3 nucleotides read TGTGCCAGCAGTTTGGCCGACAGTCTTCAACCCTACGAGCAGTACTTC. This sequence encodes CASSLADSLQPYEQYF.

In DNA, the CDR3 is TGCAGTGCTAGGGGGGCCGACAGGTCGTACACAGATACGCAGTATTTT. Its translation is CSARGADRSYTDTQYF. This chain uses TRBV20-1 with TRBJ2-3; D might be TRBD1 (6 bases). CDR3 length: 16 residues. Trimming cost V 3 bases and J 2 bases, with 18 bases left between them. Per germline, CDR1 DFQATT and CDR2 SNEGSKA (reference sequence).

The sample holds many counts of this clonotype. The genes are TRBV12-3 or TRBV12-4 and TRBJ1-6, with 7 nucleotides matching TRBD1. V trimming: 6 bases; J trimming: 0 bases; junction bases outside the gene matches: 8. The CDR3 sequence is 17 residues long. The CDR3 DNA reads TGTGCCAGCAGGGCGTCCGGGACAGCCTCCTATAATTCACCCCTCCACTTT. The encoded protein is CASRASGTASYNSPLHF.

This clonotype was seen at least ten times. This rearrangement joins TRBV9 to TRBJ1-1; D gene unclear. The CDR3 is 16 residues long. Germline V gene lookup returns CDR1 SGDLS and CDR2 YYNGEE. Trimming removed 0 bases at V and 3 bases at J, with 15 bases between. CDR3 in DNA: TGTGCCAGCAGCGTAGCCGGGATTTCGGTGGACACTGAAGCTTTCTTT. This translates into CASSVAGISVDTEAFF.

This clonotype was counted at least ten times. This chain uses TRBV14 with TRBJ1-3, with D unclear. The CDR3 contains 12 residues. V gave up 4 bases and J gave up 3 bases, with 4 bases separating them. CDR1 SGHDN and CDR2 FVKESK come from the germline V gene. The CDR3 protein is CASSLVGNTIYF. As DNA, the CDR3 is TGTGCCAGCAGCCTCGTTGGAAACACCATATATTTT.

Many counts were recorded for this clonotype. This chain connects TRBV20-1 to TRBJ2-1, with 8 nucleotides matching TRBD1. V lost 6 bases to trimming and J lost 4 bases; unmatched junction nucleotides: 8. CDR3 length: 14 residues. Looked up from germline, CDR1 is DFQATT and CDR2 is SNEGSKA (reference sequence). Written as DNA, the CDR3 is TGCAGTGCCGGACAGGGAGTGATGTACAATGAGCAGTTCTTC. This codes for CSAGQGVMYNEQFF.

This clonotype occurred many times. The rearrangement links TRBV29-1 to TRBJ2-3; D is undetermined. Trimming stripped 5 bases from V and 6 bases from J, with 9 bases between. Germline V CDR1 and CDR2: SQVTM, ANQGSEA. The length of the CDR3 is 11 residues. CDR3 region: CSVTNGDTQYF. In DNA form, the CDR3 reads TGCAGCGTTACTAACGGGGATACGCAGTATTTT.

This clonotype has at least ten counts. This chain connects TRBV12-3 or TRBV12-4 to TRBJ2-3, with D possibly TRBD2 on 7 matching bases. The CDR3 is made up of 15 amino acids. V was clipped by 4 bases and J by 2 bases, with 13 bases between them. Here the CDR3 reads CASSSGGPLTDTQYF. The CDR3 coding sequence is TGTGCCAGCAGTTCCGGGGGGCCTCTCACAGATACGCAGTATTTT.

The chain joins TRBV20-1 to TRBJ2-1, with a tentative D call TRBD2 (5 bases). The germline gives CDR1 DFQATT, CDR2 SNEGSKA (reference sequence). Between the trimmed V and J ends, which lost 4 bases and 7 bases, there was a span of 11 bases. The CDR3 loop spans 12 amino acids. CDR3 DNA: TGCAGTGCTAAAGCGGAGATAAATGAGCAGTTCTTC. Amino acids: CSAKAEINEQFF.

In this sample, this clonotype turned up many times. V and J are TRBV2 and TRBJ1-5; TRBD1 agrees at 7 bases. The CDR3 is made up of 15 amino acids. The germline CDR1 and CDR2 sequences are SNHLY and FYNNEI. V trimming: 6 bases; J trimming: 3 bases; junction bases outside the gene matches: 8. In nucleotides, the CDR3 is TGTGCCAGCAGACGGACAGGAAACTTCAATCAGCCCCAGCATTTT. Translation: CASRRTGNFNQPQHF.

The chain carries TRBV29-1 and TRBJ2-7, with TRBD1 matching over 7 bases. In germline, CDR1 is SQVTM, CDR2 ANQGSEA. The CDR3 is 13 residues long. Trimming removed 7 bases from V and 3 bases from J; junction bases left unmatched: 9. The CDR3 region has the DNA TGCAGCGCGGTCGGGGACAGATTCTACGAGCAGTACTTC. As protein: CSAVGDRFYEQYF.

There are many counts of this clonotype. This chain links TRBV9 with TRBJ2-2; possible D gene TRBD1, 5 bases. The V end was cut by 0 bases, the J end by 0 bases, with 6 bases between. This CDR3 region has 15 residues. CDR1 and CDR2 from the germline V gene are SGDLS and YYNGEE. The CDR3 DNA sequence: TGTGCCAGCAGCGTAGGGACACCGAACACCGGGGAGCTGTTTTTT. Its translation: CASSVGTPNTGELFF.

This clonotype appeared a few times. This chain joins TRBV12-3 or TRBV12-4 and TRBJ1-5; weak D call: TRBD1 (6 bases). This CDR3 spans 12 amino acids. V lost 3 bases, J lost 9 bases, and 9 bases lay in between. The CDR3 bases are TGTGCCAGCAGTTTGGGGGCAGGGCCCCAGCATTTT. Translation: CASSLGAGPQHF.

This clonotype turned up a few times. The chain recombines TRBV7-2 with TRBJ2-7, with TRBD2 as a possible D gene (5 bases). The CDR3 has 16 amino acids. Trimming removed 1 base from V and 0 bases from J, with 13 bases in between. The V gene's germline CDR1 is SGHTA and CDR2 FQGNSA. The CDR3 region has the DNA TGTGCCAGCAGCTTAGGGGGAGCGGTAAACTCCTACGAGCAGTACTTC. The encoded protein is CASSLGGAVNSYEQYF.

This clonotype showed up many times. This chain connects TRBV7-9 to TRBJ1-1; 7 positions match TRBD1. This CDR3 has 14 residues. The V gene's germline CDR1 is SEHNR and CDR2 FQNEAQ (reference sequence). Trimming cost V 5 bases and J 7 bases; bases outside gene matches: 10. As DNA, the CDR3 is TGTGCCAGCAGCCCGCAAAGCACAGGGGTTGAAGCTTTCTTT. This sequence encodes CASSPQSTGVEAFF.

The chain carries TRBV6-5 and TRBJ2-5, with TRBD1 as a possible D gene (6 bases). The CDR3 spans 15 residues. The V gene lost 6 bases and the J gene lost 4 bases, with 18 bases spanning the gap. The germline CDR1 and CDR2 sequences are MNHEY and SVGAGI. This CDR3 is CASSRHRDRLETQYF. The CDR3 DNA is TGTGCCAGCAGCCGACACAGGGATCGGTTAGAGACCCAGTACTTC.